These 13 T cell receptor beta chains share one sample of origin, sequenced in a study of beta chain features in type 1 diabetes. Sequencing targeted expressed TCRB transcripts, as all isolated RNA had been reverse transcribed. Some clones are missing from TCRdb's copy, which holds only in-frame ones; the method was immunoSEQ multiplex PCR. The sample gives hundreds of thousands of clones, about 10% of which show up once; around 0.05% is in the top ten. Source material: naive CD4+ T cells from blood. All receptors come from a woman aged 18-29 years in good health.

This clone was counted a few times. The chain carries TRBV6-1 and TRBJ1-2; 10 bases map to TRBD1. V dropped 7 bases and J dropped 8; count of bases not matched to a gene: 10. Germline loops: CDR1 MNHNS, CDR2 SASEGT. This CDR3 has 14 residues. CDR3 in DNA: TGTGCCAGCAAGCTGACAGGGGGCGCAGGCGGCTACACCTTC. Its protein product is CASKLTGGAGGYTF.

There are a few counts of this clone. V usage is TRBV7-3 and J usage is TRBJ1-1; D unclear. Germline CDR1 is SGHTA and CDR2 is FQGTGA. The CDR3 extends over 14 amino acids. The V and J ends lost 2 bases and 1 base respectively, with 8 bases between them. CDR3 protein: CASSLAPPNTEAFF. Written as DNA, the CDR3 is TGTGCCAGCAGCTTAGCTCCGCCGAACACTGAAGCTTTCTTT.

Comments on this clone: The same CDR3 also results from other DNA sequences found in this sample. This chain uses TRBV18 with TRBJ2-7; D remains unclear. Trimming cost V 6 bases and J 0 bases, with 9 bases left between them. The CDR3 is 13 amino acids. Germline V gives CDR1 KGHSH, CDR2 LQKENI. CDR3 sequence (DNA): TGTGCCAGCTCTCCCCCTGGCTCCTACGAGCAGTACGTC. Its protein is CASSPPGSYEQYV.

This clone occurred a few times. The same CDR3 can be traced to other DNA sequences in this sample. The rearrangement joins TRBV6-5 to TRBJ2-5, with a possible D match to TRBD1 (6 bases). Germline loops: CDR1 MNHEY, CDR2 SVGAGI. Between the trimmed V and J ends, which lost 5 bases and 1 base, there was a span of 8 bases. CDR3 length equals 13 residues. The CDR3 loop is CASSRTVQETQYF. The CDR3 DNA is TGTGCCAGCAGTAGGACAGTCCAAGAGACCCAGTACTTC.

The chain recombines TRBV29-1 with TRBJ2-5, with 7 bases fitting TRBD2. Looked up from germline, CDR1 is SQVTM and CDR2 is ANQGSEA. The CDR3 covers 13 residues. J lost 4 bases, V lost 2 bases, and 4 bases had no gene match. The CDR3 sequence is CSVEWSGGETQYF. CDR3 bases: TGCAGCGTTGAATGGTCGGGGGGAGAGACCCAGTACTTC.

This clone came up a few times. The chain is built from TRBV6-5 and TRBJ2-7; a possible D gene is TRBD1 (6 bases). CDR3 length equals 14 residues. Trimming took 5 bases from V and 3 from J, leaving 14 bases between them. Germline CDR1 reads MNHEY; CDR2 reads SVGAGI. This CDR3 reads CASSAQGSNYEQYF. DNA of the CDR3: TGTGCCAGCAGTGCGCAGGGGTCCAACTACGAGCAGTACTTC.

This sequence joins TRBV6-5 and TRBJ2-7; 7 positions match TRBD2. V lost 6 bases, J lost 2 bases, and 7 bases stayed unmatched. The CDR3 contains 14 residues. Germline assignment: CDR1 MNHEY and CDR2 SVGAGI. The CDR3: CASSSGTATYEQYV. The CDR3 DNA follows: TGTGCCAGCAGCAGCGGGACGGCCACCTACGAGCAGTACGTC.

This clone was picked up a small number of times. The rearrangement uses TRBV2 and TRBJ2-3; D is unresolved. The CDR3 has 12 amino acids. Trimming stripped 11 bases from V and 4 bases from J, with 13 bases between. Germline-derived CDR1 and CDR2 are SNHLY and FYNNEI. CDR3 in amino acids: CARRTRADTQYF. For the CDR3, the DNA is TGTGCCCGACGAACCCGGGCAGATACGCAGTATTTT.

This clone was observed a few times. The chain employs TRBV10-3 and TRBJ2-5; either TRBD1 or TRBD2 may supply D (6 bases each). CDR1 is ENHRY, CDR2 SYGVKD, per germline. The germline V and J ends were trimmed by 3 bases and 3 bases, with 17 bases remaining between them. The CDR3 spans 16 residues. The CDR3 coding sequence is TGTGCCATCAGTGATGGGGGGACACCTTTTGAAGAGACCCAGTACTTC. It translates to CAISDGGTPFEETQYF.

This clone was detected only a few times. CDR3 coding DNA: TGCGCCAGCAGCCAAGAGTGGGGCAGTCATACGCAGTATTTT. This sequence encodes CASSQEWGSHTQYF. This chain connects TRBV4-3 to TRBJ2-3; D possibly corresponds to TRBD1 (5 bases). Looked up from germline, CDR1 is LGHNA and CDR2 is YSLEER. This CDR3 is built from 14 residues. V was pared by 0 bases and J by 7 bases, with 11 bases between.

This clone was counted between two and nine times. J is TRBJ2-1 and V is TRBV7-2; 7 positions match TRBD1. Trimming at V came to 4 bases and at J to 3 bases, leaving 9 bases not matched to a gene. Germline-derived CDR1 and CDR2 are SGHTA and FQGNSA. The CDR3 extends over 16 amino acids. The CDR3 loop is CASSSGRGQYYNEQFF. The CDR3, as DNA: TGTGCCAGCAGCTCGGGACGGGGACAGTACTACAATGAGCAGTTCTTC. The complete variable domain, with remaining parts taken from reference TRBV7-2 and TRBJ2-1, reads GAGVSQSPSNKVTEKGKDVELRCDPISGHTALYWYRQSLGQGLEFLIYFQGNSAPDKSGLPSDRFSAERTGGSVSTLTIQRTQQEDSAVYLCASSSGRGQYYNEQFFGPGTRLTVL.

The chain is built from TRBV28 and TRBJ1-5; TRBD1 agrees at 8 bases. This CDR3 contains 14 residues. CDR1 is MDHEN and CDR2 is SYDVKM in the germline V gene. V dropped 11 bases and J dropped 0; count of bases not matched to a gene: 6. CDR3: CAGKDRASNQPQHF. The CDR3, as DNA: TGTGCCGGGAAGGACAGGGCTAGCAATCAGCCCCAGCATTTT.

In the case of this clone: Other DNA sequences in this sample translate to the same CDR3. The chain employs TRBV5-1 and TRBJ2-7; D is ambiguous. Germline lookup yields CDR1 SGHRS and CDR2 YFSETQ. CDR3 size: 12 residues. Trimming left V 0 bases short and J 4 bases short, with 5 bases between. The CDR3 DNA sequence: TGCGCCAGCAGCTTGGATGGTTACGAGCAGTACGTC. Protein: CASSLDGYEQYV.